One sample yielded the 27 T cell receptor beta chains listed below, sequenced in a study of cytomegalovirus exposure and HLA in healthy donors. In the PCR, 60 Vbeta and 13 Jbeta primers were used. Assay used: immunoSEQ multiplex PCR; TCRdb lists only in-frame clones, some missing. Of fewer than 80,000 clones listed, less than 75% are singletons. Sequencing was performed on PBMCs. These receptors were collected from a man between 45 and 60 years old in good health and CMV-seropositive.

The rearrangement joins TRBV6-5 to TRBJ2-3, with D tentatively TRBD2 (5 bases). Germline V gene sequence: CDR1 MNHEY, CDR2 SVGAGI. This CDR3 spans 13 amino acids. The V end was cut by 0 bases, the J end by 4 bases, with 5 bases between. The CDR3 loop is CASSYSRADTQYF. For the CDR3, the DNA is TGTGCCAGCAGTTACTCGAGGGCAGATACGCAGTATTTT.

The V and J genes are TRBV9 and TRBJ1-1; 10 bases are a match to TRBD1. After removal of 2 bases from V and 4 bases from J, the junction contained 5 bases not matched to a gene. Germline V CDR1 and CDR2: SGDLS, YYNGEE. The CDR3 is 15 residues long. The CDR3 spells CASSVATGGITEAFF. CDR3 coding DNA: TGTGCCAGCAGCGTTGCGACAGGGGGCATCACTGAAGCTTTCTTT.

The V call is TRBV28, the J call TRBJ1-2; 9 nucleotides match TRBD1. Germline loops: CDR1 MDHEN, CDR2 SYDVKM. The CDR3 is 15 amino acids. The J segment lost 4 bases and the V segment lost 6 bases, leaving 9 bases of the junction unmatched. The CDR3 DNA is TGTGCCAGCAGGGTTGGGACAGGGATTTTCTATGGCTACACCTTC. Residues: CASRVGTGIFYGYTF.

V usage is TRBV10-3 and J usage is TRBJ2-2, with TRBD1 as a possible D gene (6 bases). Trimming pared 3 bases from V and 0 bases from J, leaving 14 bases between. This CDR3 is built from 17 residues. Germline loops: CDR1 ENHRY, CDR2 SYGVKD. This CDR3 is CAISEDQGFANTGELFF. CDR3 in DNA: TGTGCCATCAGTGAAGACCAGGGGTTCGCGAACACCGGGGAGCTGTTTTTT.

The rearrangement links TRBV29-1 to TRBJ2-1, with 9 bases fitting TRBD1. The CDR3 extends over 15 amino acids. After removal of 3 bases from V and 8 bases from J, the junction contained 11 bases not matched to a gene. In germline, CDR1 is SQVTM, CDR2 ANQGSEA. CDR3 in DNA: TGCAGCGTTGACAAGAGAGGACAGGGGTTCCATGAGCAGTTCTTC. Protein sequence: CSVDKRGQGFHEQFF.

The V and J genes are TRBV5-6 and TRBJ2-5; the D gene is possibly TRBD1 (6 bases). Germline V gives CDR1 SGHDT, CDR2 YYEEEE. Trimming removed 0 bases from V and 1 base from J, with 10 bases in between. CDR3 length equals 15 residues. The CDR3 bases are TGTGCCAGCAGCTTGGGAGGCAGGGGCCAAGAGACCCAGTACTTC. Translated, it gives CASSLGGRGQETQYF.

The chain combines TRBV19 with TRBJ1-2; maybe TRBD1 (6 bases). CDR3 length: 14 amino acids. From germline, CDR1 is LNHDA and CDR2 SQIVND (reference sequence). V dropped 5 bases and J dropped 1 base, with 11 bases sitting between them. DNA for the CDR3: TGTGCCAGTAGTTTACAGGGCCTTAACTATGGCTACACCTTC. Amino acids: CASSLQGLNYGYTF.

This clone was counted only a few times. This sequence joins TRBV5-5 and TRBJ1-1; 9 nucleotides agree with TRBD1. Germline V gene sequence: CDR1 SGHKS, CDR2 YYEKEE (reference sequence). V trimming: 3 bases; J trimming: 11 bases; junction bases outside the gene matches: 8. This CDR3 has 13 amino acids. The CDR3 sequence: CASSSGTGTLAFF. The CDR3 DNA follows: TGTGCCAGCAGCTCCGGGACAGGGACGTTGGCTTTCTTT.

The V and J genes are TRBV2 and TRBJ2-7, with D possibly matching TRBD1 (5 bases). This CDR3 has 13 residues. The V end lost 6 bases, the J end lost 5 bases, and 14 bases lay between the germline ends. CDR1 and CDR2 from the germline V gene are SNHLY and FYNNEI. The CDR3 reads CASSPDNGDEQYF. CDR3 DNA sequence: TGTGCCAGCAGCCCGGACAACGGCGACGAGCAGTACTTC.

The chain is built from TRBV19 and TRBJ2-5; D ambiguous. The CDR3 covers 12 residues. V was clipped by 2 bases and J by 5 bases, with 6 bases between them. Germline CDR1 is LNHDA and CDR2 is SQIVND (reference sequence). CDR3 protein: CASSISTETQYF. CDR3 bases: TGTGCCAGTAGTATATCTACGGAGACCCAGTACTTC.

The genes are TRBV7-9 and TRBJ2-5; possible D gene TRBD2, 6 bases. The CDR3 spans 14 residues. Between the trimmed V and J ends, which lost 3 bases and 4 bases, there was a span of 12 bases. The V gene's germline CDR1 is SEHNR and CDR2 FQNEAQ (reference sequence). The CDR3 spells CASSLPGAGETQYF. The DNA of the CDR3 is TGTGCCAGCAGCTTGCCGGGAGCTGGAGAGACCCAGTACTTC.

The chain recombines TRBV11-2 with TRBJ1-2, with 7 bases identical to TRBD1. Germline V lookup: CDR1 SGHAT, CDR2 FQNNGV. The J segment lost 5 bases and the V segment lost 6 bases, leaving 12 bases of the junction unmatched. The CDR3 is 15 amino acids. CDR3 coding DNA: TGTGCCAGCAGTTCAGGGGGTACAGGGAGGTATGGCTACACCTTC. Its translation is CASSSGGTGRYGYTF.

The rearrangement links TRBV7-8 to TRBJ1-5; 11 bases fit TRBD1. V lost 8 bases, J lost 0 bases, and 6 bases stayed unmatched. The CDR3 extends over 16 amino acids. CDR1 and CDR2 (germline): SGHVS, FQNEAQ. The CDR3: CASSPDRGPSNQPQHF. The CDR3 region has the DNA TGTGCCAGCTCGCCGGACAGGGGGCCTAGCAATCAGCCCCAGCATTTT. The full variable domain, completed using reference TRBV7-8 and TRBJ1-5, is GAGVSQSPRYKVAKRGQDVALRCDPISGHVSLFWYQQALGQGPEFLTYFQNEAQLDKSGLPSDRFFAERPEGSVSTLKIQRTQQEDSAVYLCASSPDRGPSNQPQHFGDGTRLSIL.

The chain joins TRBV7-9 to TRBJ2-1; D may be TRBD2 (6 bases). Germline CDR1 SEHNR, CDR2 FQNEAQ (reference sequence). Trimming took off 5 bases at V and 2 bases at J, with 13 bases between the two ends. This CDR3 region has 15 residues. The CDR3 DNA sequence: TGTGCCAGCAGCCCAAGCGGGTCTACCTACAATGAGCAGTTCTTC. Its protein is CASSPSGSTYNEQFF.

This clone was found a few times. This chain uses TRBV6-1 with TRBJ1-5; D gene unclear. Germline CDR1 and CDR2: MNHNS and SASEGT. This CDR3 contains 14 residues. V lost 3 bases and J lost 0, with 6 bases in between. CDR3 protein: CASSDSYSNQPQHF. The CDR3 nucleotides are TGTGCCAGCAGTGACTCTTATAGCAATCAGCCCCAGCATTTT.

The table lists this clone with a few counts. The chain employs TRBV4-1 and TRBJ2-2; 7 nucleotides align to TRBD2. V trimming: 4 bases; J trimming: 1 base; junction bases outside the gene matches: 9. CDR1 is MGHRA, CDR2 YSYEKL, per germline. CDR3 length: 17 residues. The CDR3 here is CASSPWSGGGNTGELFF. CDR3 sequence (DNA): TGCGCCAGCAGCCCGTGGTCGGGAGGAGGGAACACCGGGGAGCTGTTTTTT.

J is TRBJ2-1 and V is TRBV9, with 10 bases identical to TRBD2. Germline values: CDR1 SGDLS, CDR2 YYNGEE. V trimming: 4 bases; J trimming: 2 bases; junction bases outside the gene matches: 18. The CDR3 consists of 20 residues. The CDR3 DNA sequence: TGTGCCAGCAGCCTCACAGCGGGAGGGCGGTTAAGCCGCGCCTACAATGAGCAGTTCTTC. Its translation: CASSLTAGGRLSRAYNEQFF.

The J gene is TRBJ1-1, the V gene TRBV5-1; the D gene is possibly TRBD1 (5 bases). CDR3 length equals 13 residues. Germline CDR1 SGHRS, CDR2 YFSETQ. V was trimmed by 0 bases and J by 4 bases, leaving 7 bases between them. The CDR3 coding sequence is TGCGCCAGCAGCTTGGAAGGGGTCACTGAAGCTTTCTTT. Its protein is CASSLEGVTEAFF.

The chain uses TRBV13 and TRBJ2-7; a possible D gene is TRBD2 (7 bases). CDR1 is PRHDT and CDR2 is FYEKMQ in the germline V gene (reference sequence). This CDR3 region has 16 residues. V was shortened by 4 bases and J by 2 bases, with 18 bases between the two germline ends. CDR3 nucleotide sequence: TGTGCCAGCAGCTCCCGCGGGGGCTCTTCCCCCTACGAGCAGTACTTC. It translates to CASSSRGGSSPYEQYF. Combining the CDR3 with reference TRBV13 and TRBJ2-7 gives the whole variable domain AAGVIQSPRHLIKEKRETATLKCYPIPRHDTVYWYQQGPGQDPQFLISFYEKMQSDKGSIPDRFSAQQFSDYHSELNMSSLELGDSALYFCASSSRGGSSPYEQYFGPGTRLTVT.

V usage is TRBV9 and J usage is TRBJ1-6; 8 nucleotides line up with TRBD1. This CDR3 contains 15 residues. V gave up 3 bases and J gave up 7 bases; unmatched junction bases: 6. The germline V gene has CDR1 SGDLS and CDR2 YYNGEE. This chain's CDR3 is CASSAGTGRNSPLHF. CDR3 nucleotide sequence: TGTGCCAGCAGCGCCGGGACAGGCAGAAATTCACCCCTCCACTTT.

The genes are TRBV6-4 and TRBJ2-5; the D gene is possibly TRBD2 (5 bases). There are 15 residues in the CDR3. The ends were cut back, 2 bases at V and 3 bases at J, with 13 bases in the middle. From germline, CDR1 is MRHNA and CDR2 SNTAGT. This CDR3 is CASSDLGRIEETQYF. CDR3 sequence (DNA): TGTGCCAGCAGTGACCTAGGGAGAATAGAAGAGACCCAGTACTTC.

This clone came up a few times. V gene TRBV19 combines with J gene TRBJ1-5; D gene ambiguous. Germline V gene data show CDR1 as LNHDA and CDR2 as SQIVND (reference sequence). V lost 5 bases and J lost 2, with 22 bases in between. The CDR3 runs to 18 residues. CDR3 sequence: CASSVREGFRRGNQPQHF. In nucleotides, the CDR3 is TGTGCCAGTAGTGTTCGAGAAGGGTTCAGGAGGGGCAATCAGCCCCAGCATTTT.

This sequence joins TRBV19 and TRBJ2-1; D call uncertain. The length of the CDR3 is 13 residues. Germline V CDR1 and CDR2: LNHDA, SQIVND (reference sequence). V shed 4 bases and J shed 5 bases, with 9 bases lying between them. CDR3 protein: CASSNRRDNEQFF. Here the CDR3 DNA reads TGTGCCAGTAGTAACCGCCGGGACAATGAGCAGTTCTTC. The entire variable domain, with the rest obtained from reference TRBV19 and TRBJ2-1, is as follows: DGGITQSPKYLFRKEGQNVTLSCEQNLNHDAMYWYRQDPGQGLRLIYYSQIVNDFQKGDIAEGYSVSREKKESFPLTVTSAQKNPTAFYLCASSNRRDNEQFFGPGTRLTVL.

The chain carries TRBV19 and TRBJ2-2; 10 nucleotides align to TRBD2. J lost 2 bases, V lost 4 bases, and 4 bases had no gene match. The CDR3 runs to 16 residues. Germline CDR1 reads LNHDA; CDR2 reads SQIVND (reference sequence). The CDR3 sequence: CASSRVAGGNTGELFF. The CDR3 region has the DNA TGTGCCAGTAGTAGAGTAGCGGGGGGCAACACCGGGGAGCTGTTTTTT.

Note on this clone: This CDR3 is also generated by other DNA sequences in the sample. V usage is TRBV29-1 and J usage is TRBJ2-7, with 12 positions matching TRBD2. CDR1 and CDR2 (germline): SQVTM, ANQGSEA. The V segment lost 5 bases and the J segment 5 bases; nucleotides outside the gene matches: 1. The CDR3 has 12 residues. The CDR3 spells CSVRTSGNEQYF. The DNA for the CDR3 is TGCAGCGTTAGGACTAGCGGGAACGAGCAGTACTTC.

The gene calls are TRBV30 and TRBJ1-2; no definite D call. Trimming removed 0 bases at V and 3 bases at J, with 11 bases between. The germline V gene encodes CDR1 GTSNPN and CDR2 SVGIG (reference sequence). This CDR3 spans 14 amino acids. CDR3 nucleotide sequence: TGTGCCTGGAGTGTAGGAGCCCCAGACTATGGCTACACCTTC. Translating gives CAWSVGAPDYGYTF.

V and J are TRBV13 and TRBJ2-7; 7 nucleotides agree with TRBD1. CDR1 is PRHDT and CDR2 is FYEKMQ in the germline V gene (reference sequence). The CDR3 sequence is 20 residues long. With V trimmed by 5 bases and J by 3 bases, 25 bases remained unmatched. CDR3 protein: CASSQLNEPSSAGGVYEQYF. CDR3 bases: TGTGCCAGCAGCCAGCTAAATGAGCCCAGTTCGGCAGGGGGAGTCTACGAGCAGTACTTC.